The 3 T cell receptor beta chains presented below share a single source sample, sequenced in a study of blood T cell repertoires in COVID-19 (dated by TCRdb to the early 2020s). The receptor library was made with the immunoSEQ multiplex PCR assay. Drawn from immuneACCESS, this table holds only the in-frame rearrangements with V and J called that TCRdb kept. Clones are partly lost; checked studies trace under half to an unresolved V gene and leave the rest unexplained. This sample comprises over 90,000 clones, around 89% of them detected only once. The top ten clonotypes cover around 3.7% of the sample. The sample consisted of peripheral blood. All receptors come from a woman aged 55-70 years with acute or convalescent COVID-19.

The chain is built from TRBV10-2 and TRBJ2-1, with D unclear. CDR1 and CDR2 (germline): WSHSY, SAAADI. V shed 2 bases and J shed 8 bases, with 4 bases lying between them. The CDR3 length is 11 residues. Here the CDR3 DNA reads TGCGCCAGCAGTGAGAGCTATGAGCAGTTCTTC. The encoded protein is CASSESYEQFF.

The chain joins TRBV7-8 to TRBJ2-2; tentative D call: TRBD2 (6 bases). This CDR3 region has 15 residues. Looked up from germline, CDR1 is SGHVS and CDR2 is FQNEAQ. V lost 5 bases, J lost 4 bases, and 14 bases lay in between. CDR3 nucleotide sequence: TGTGCCAGCAGCATCACTAGCACCCGCACCGGGGAGCTGTTTTTT. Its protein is CASSITSTRTGELFF.

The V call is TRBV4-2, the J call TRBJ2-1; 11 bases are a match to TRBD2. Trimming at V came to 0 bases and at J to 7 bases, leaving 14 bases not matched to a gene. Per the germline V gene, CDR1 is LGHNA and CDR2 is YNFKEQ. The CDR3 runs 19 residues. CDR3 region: CASSQETLTSGIVGNEQFF. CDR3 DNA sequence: TGTGCCAGCAGCCAAGAAACCCTGACTAGCGGGATTGTGGGGAATGAGCAGTTCTTC.